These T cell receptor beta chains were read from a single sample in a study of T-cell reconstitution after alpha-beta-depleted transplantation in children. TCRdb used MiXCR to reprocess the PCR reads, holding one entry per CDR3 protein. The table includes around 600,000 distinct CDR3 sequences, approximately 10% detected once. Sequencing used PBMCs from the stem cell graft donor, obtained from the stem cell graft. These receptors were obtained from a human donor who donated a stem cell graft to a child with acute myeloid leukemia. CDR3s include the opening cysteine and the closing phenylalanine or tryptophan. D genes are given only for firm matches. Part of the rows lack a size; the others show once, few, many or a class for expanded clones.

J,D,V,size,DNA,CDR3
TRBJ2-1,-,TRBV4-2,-,TGTGCCAGCAGCCAAGCTGCAATGGCAGGGGTGGTGAATGAGCAGTTCTTC,CASSQAAMAGVVNEQFF
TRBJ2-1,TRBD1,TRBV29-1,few,TGCAGCGCCCCAAAAGAGACAGGGGGTCCGCAGTTCTTC,CSAPKETGGPQFF
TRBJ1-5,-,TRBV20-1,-,TGCAGTGCCGTAACAGGGATCCAGCCCCAGCATTTT,CSAVTGIQPQHF
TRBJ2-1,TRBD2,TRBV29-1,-,TGCAGCGCCGGACTAGCGGGAGCTAATGAGCAGTTCTTC,CSAGLAGANEQFF
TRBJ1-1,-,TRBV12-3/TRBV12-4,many,TGTGCCAGCAGCCATACAGAGAACACTGAAGCTTTCTTT,CASSHTENTEAFF
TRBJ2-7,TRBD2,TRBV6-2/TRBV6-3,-,TGTGCCAGCAGTTTCCCCGGCGGGGGGGAATCCCATTCAATTTACGAGCAGTACTTC,CASSFPGGGESHSIYEQYF
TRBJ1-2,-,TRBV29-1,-,TGCAGCGTTCAGGGAGGCTATGGCTACACCTTC,CSVQGGYGYTF
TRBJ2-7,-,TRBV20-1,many,TGCAGTGCTAGGGCGAGAAACTACGAGCAGTACTTC,CSARARNYEQYF
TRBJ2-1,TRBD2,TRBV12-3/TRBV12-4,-,TGTGCCAGCAGTTTACAGCGGGGGGGCTACAATGAGCAGTTCTTC,CASSLQRGGYNEQFF
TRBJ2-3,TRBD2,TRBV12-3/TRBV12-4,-,TGTGCCAGCAGTTCCCTAGCGGGAGTAAAAGATACGCAGTATTTT,CASSSLAGVKDTQYF
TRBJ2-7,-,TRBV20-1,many,TGCAGTGCTAGAGATCTTACGACAGTCCAAGAGCAGTACTTC,CSARDLTTVQEQYF
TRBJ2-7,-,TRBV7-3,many,TGTGCCAGCAGCTTAGGAGGGAGTGTCTACGAGCAGTACTTC,CASSLGGSVYEQYF
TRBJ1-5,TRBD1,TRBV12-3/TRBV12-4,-,TGTGCCAGCAGTTTTGGACAGGTCAATCAGCCCCAGCATTTT,CASSFGQVNQPQHF
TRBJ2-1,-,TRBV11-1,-,TGTGCCAGCAGCTTTTCCGATCGACTGGCCTACGAGCAGTTCTTC,CASSFSDRLAYEQFF
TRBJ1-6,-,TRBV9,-,TGTGCCAGCAGCGTAGGTCGGGGGAATAATTCACCCCTCCACTTT,CASSVGRGNNSPLHF
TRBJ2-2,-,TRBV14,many,TGTGCCAGCAGCCACCTGAACACCGGGGAGCTGTTTTTT,CASSHLNTGELFF
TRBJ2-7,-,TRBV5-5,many,TGTGCCAGCAGCTTTAGTCGGGGTTACGAGCAGTACTTC,CASSFSRGYEQYF
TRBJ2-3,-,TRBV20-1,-,TGCAGTGCTAGAGCTAGCGCCACAGATACGCAGTATTTT,CSARASATDTQYF
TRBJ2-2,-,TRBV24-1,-,TGTGCCACCAGGGCCGCGAACACCGGGGAGCTGTTTTTT,CATRAANTGELFF
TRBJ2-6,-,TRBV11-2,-,TGTGCCAGCAGCCCGTCGGACTCTGGGGCCAACGTCCTGACTTTC,CASSPSDSGANVLTF
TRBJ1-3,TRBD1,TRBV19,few,TGTGCCACCCAGGACAGGACCTCTGGAAACACCATATACTTT,CATQDRTSGNTIYF
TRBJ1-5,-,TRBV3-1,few,TGTGCCAGCAGCCAAGGCAAAAACAAGCCCCAGCATTTT,CASSQGKNKPQHF
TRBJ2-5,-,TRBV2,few,TGTGCCAGCAGCCCAACCCCGGTCCCAAGGGAGACCCAGTACTTC,CASSPTPVPRETQYF
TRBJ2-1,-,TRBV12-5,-,TGTGCTAGTGGTTTGGCAGGGATTGGGGCCTACAATGAGCAGTTCTTC,CASGLAGIGAYNEQFF
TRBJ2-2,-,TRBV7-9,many,TGTGCCAGCAGCGAGAGGGAGGTTTCCCTTAACACCGGGGAGCTGTTTTTT,CASSEREVSLNTGELFF
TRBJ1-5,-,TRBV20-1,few,TGCAGTGCTAGAGGCAGAGTGAGCAATCAGCCCCAGCATTTT,CSARGRVSNQPQHF
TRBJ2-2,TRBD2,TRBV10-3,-,TGTGCCATCACCGAAGCGGGAGTCACCGGGGAGCTGTTTTTT,CAITEAGVTGELFF
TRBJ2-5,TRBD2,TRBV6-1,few,TGTGCCAGCACCCGGGCTAGCGGGAGAGTGGAGACCCAGTACTTC,CASTRASGRVETQYF
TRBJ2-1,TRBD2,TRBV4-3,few,TGCGCCAGCAGCCAGACTAGCGGGAGGTTCGGTCAGTTCTTC,CASSQTSGRFGQFF
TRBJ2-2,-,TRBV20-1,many,TGCAGTGCTAGAGATATACGGGACCTCCGGTTTTTT,CSARDIRDLRFF
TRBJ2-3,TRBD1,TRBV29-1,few,TGCAGCGTGACAGGGGGAGATTGGAGGGAAGATACGCAGTATTTT,CSVTGGDWREDTQYF
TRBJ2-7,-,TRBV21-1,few,TGTGCCAGCACACCCGTAGATCGACAGGCCCATTCCTCCTACGAGCAGTACTTC,CASTPVDRQAHSSYEQYF
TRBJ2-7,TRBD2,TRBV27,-,TGTGCCAGCACCTCCTGGTCGGCTAGCGGACCTCGGGACTACGAGCAGTACTTC,CASTSWSASGPRDYEQYF
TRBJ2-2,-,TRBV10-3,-,TGTGCCATCAGTAAAACTACGGGAGCGAACACCGGGGAGCTGTTTTTT,CAISKTTGANTGELFF
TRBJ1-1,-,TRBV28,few,TGTGCCAGCAGTTTGGCGGGATGGGGGAGAGAGACTGAAGCTTTCTTT,CASSLAGWGRETEAFF
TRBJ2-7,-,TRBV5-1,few,TGCGCCAGCAGCTTGGCCACAGCGGATCTACGACGAGAGCAGTACTTC,CASSLATADLRREQYF
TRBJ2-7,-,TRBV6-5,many,TGTGCCAGCAGTTACTCGAAGGAGCGGGAGCAGTACTTC,CASSYSKEREQYF
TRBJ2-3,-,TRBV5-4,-,TGTGCCAGCAGCGAGCCCAAGGGGCATACGCAGTATTTT,CASSEPKGHTQYF
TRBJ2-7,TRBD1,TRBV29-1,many,TGCAGCGAGAGACGGACAGGGGGGGAGTACGAGCAGTACTTC,CSERRTGGEYEQYF
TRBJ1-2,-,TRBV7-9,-,TGTGCCAGCAGCGACGCCGGCAGGGACCATGGCTACACCTTC,CASSDAGRDHGYTF
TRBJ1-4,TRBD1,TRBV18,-,TGTGCCAGCTCACCCCGGGACAGTAATGAAAAACTGTTTTTT,CASSPRDSNEKLFF
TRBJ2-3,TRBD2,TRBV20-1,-,TGCAGTGCGGGTAGTAGCGGGAGTTTAACAGATACGCAGTATTTT,CSAGSSGSLTDTQYF
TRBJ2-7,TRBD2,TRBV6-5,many,TGTGCCAGCAGTTACTCGAGACTAGCGGGAGTGTACGAGCAGTACTTC,CASSYSRLAGVYEQYF
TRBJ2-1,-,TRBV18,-,TGTGCCAGCTCACCATACCTAGAGCAGTTCTTC,CASSPYLEQFF
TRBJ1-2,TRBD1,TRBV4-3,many,TGCGCCAGCAGCCAAGATCTTTCCCAGGGGGTTGTAGGCTACACCTTC,CASSQDLSQGVVGYTF
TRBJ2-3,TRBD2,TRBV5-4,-,TGTGCCAGCCCGGGGGGGAGGGGCACAGATACGCAGTATTTT,CASPGGRGTDTQYF
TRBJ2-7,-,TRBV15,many,TGTGCCACCAGCAGAGGCGGGAACTCCTACGAGCAGTACTTC,CATSRGGNSYEQYF
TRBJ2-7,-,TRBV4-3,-,TGCGCCAGCAGCCAAGAACTGGCCGGCTTCTCCTACGAGCAGTACTTC,CASSQELAGFSYEQYF
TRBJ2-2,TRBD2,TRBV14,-,TGTGCCAGTGGGAGGGGACTACCGAACGGGGAGCTGTTTTTT,CASGRGLPNGELFF